These 24 T cell receptor beta chains were sequenced from one sample in a study of cytotoxic CD8 clonotypes in ibrutinib-treated CLL. The repertoire was sequenced with immunoSEQ multiplex PCR; TCRdb's copy has only in-frame clones and lacks some. In the table there are fewer than 400,000 clones, over 55% of which are singletons. The input for sequencing was PBMCs, taken after 36 months of ibrutinib treatment. Receptor source: a human donor with chronic lymphocytic leukemia.

The rearrangement links TRBV10-3 to TRBJ2-7; D is ambiguous. From germline, CDR1 is ENHRY and CDR2 SYGVKD. V was clipped by 4 bases and J by 2 bases, with 12 bases between them. The CDR3 consists of 14 residues. CDR3 bases: TGTGCCATCAGTGCCTTCCCGGGTCCCTACGAGCAGTACTTC. This sequence encodes CAISAFPGPYEQYF.

This sequence joins TRBV5-1 and TRBJ2-1; TRBD1 might be the D (6 bases). The CDR3 extends over 16 amino acids. Germline CDR1 reads SGHRS; CDR2 reads YFSETQ. Trimming took off 3 bases at V and 3 bases at J, with 16 bases between the two ends. For the CDR3, the DNA is TGCGCCAGCAGCTGGCAGGGGCAAGGGGACTACAATGAGCAGTTCTTC. It encodes CASSWQGQGDYNEQFF.

The V call is TRBV29-1, the J call TRBJ2-7; 10 bases map to TRBD2. Germline values: CDR1 SQVTM, CDR2 ANQGSEA. With V trimmed by 5 bases and J by 5 bases, 21 bases remained unmatched. The CDR3 extends over 18 amino acids. CDR3 sequence reads: CSVNREGDPSGRSDEQYF. In DNA, the CDR3 is TGCAGCGTTAACAGGGAAGGGGATCCTAGCGGGAGAAGCGACGAGCAGTACTTC.

The CDR3 coding sequence is TGTGCCATCAGTGGGGCGGACATACGCTCCTACAATGAGCAGTTCTTC. Protein product: CAISGADIRSYNEQFF. The genes are TRBV10-3 and TRBJ2-1, with D possibly matching TRBD1 (5 bases). This CDR3 region has 16 residues. V lost 4 bases, J lost 0 bases, and 13 bases lay in between. Germline CDR1 ENHRY, CDR2 SYGVKD.

The chain combines TRBV7-2 with TRBJ1-2, with no clear D. CDR1 and CDR2 from the germline V gene are SGHTA and FQGNSA. V gave up 2 bases and J gave up 4 bases, with 14 bases separating them. The CDR3 covers 15 residues. The CDR3 here is CASSLTLTESYGYTF. The CDR3 coding sequence is TGTGCCAGCAGCTTAACATTGACGGAATCCTATGGCTACACCTTC.

This clone was detected only once. V usage is TRBV9 and J usage is TRBJ1-2; no definite D call. Germline V gene sequence: CDR1 SGDLS, CDR2 YYNGEE. Trimming removed 1 base from V and 7 bases from J, with 14 bases in between. This CDR3 has 14 residues. The CDR3 nucleotides are TGTGCCAGCAGCGTAAGGGAGTTCATGGCTGGCTACACCTTC. It translates to CASSVREFMAGYTF.

This rearrangement joins TRBV4-1 to TRBJ1-5, with a possible D match to TRBD1 (5 bases). V dropped 2 bases and J dropped 2 bases, with 13 bases sitting between them. Germline V gene sequence: CDR1 MGHRA, CDR2 YSYEKL. The CDR3 is made up of 16 amino acids. This CDR3 reads CASSQNYGGGNQPQHF. DNA of the CDR3: TGCGCCAGCAGCCAAAATTACGGAGGGGGCAATCAGCCCCAGCATTTT.

J is TRBJ1-1 and V is TRBV5-8, with 7 bases that match TRBD1. Germline CDR1 is SGHTS and CDR2 is YDEGEE. This CDR3 has 16 residues. With V trimmed by 4 bases and J by 0 bases, 9 bases remained unmatched. CDR3 protein: CASSPWTGTMNTEAFF. CDR3 in DNA: TGTGCCAGCAGCCCCTGGACAGGTACAATGAACACTGAAGCTTTCTTT.

The chain links TRBV2 to TRBJ1-5; TRBD1 aligns across 7 bases. CDR3 size: 17 residues. The junction had 18 bases not matched to a gene; V was cut back by 6 bases and J by 7 bases. Germline CDR1 is SNHLY and CDR2 is FYNNEI. This CDR3 is CASSVRVGGGKGQPQHF. CDR3 DNA: TGTGCCAGCAGCGTAAGGGTAGGGGGCGGGAAGGGGCAGCCCCAGCATTTT.

V and J are TRBV4-1 and TRBJ2-7; possibly TRBD1 or TRBD2 for D (5 bases each). This CDR3 region has 16 residues. Trimming stripped 3 bases from V and 3 bases from J, with 18 bases between. Looked up from germline, CDR1 is MGHRA and CDR2 is YSYEKL. For the CDR3, the DNA is TGCGCCAGCAGCCACCATGGCAGGGACGGACACTACGAGCAGTACTTC. The encoded protein is CASSHHGRDGHYEQYF.

The chain has TRBV29-1 and TRBJ2-3; the D gene is possibly TRBD1 (5 bases). The CDR3 consists of 14 residues. Germline values: CDR1 SQVTM, CDR2 ANQGSEA. V shed 3 bases and J shed 10 bases, with 20 bases lying between them. The chain's CDR3 is CSVESQALGAAQYF. CDR3 bases: TGCAGCGTTGAGTCACAGGCCCTAGGGGCGGCGCAGTATTTT.

The table lists this clone with a few counts. J is TRBJ2-2 and V is TRBV7-3, with 9 bases aligning to TRBD2. Germline V gene data show CDR1 as SGHTA and CDR2 as FQGTGA. This CDR3 has 17 residues. V shed 4 bases and J 1 base; nucleotides not matched to a gene: 7. The DNA for the CDR3 is TGTGCCAGCAGCTCTCGGACTAGCGCGAAGAACACCGGGGAGCTGTTTTTT. Translation: CASSSRTSAKNTGELFF.

The V call is TRBV4-1, the J call TRBJ2-1, with 11 bases lining up with TRBD2. This CDR3 region has 16 residues. The junction had 5 bases not matched to a gene; V was cut back by 0 bases and J by 7 bases. CDR1 and CDR2 from the germline V gene are MGHRA and YSYEKL. The DNA for the CDR3 is TGCGCCAGCAGCCAAGAGGGGACTAGCGGTTTTAATGAGCAGTTCTTC. Its protein is CASSQEGTSGFNEQFF.

The chain carries TRBV28 and TRBJ2-7, with 7 bases identical to TRBD2. The CDR3 consists of 13 residues. Trimming removed 6 bases from V and 9 bases from J; junction bases left unmatched: 11. Germline V lookup: CDR1 MDHEN, CDR2 SYDVKM. This CDR3 is CASRAAGPLGQYF. The CDR3 DNA is TGTGCCAGCAGGGCAGCGGGGCCACTTGGGCAGTACTTC.

V gene TRBV10-3 combines with J gene TRBJ1-2; 7 nucleotides match TRBD1. CDR3 size: 15 residues. The V segment lost 5 bases and the J segment 0 bases; nucleotides outside the gene matches: 6. CDR1 and CDR2 (germline): ENHRY, SYGVKD. CDR3 in DNA: TGTGCCATCAGTAGGGTGGGACAGTCTAACTATGGCTACACCTTC. This sequence encodes CAISRVGQSNYGYTF.

The sample holds a few counts of this clone. The chain recombines TRBV4-1 with TRBJ1-2; D unresolved. V was clipped by 2 bases and J by 4 bases, with 14 bases between them. Germline lookup yields CDR1 MGHRA and CDR2 YSYEKL. The CDR3 sequence is 15 residues long. CDR3 amino acids: CASSQLTEHVYGYTF. The CDR3 nucleotides read TGCGCCAGCAGCCAATTGACGGAACACGTCTATGGCTACACCTTC.

This clone was observed a single time. V usage is TRBV19 and J usage is TRBJ2-5; unclear D gene. The J call may not be correct, given that the DNA end is closer to TRBJ2-7. CDR3 size: 15 residues. The V gene's germline CDR1 is LNHDA and CDR2 SQIVND (reference sequence). Written as DNA, the CDR3 is TGTGCCAGTAGTATAGACCGCCTCGGTCTCCGCGAGCAGTACTTC. Translation: CASSIDRLGLREQYF.

This chain joins TRBV5-1 and TRBJ2-3; D assignment may be TRBD1 or TRBD2 (5 bases each). This CDR3 contains 12 residues. CDR1 is SGHRS and CDR2 is YFSETQ in the germline V gene. V lost 0 bases and J lost 14, with 13 bases in between. For the CDR3, the DNA is TGCGCCAGCAGCTTGGAGGGACGCACAAGGTATTTT. Protein product: CASSLEGRTRYF.

This clone was seen only a few times. The genes are TRBV19 and TRBJ2-2; D is uncertain. Trimming shortened V by 4 bases and J by 1 base, and 4 bases separated the two germline ends. From germline, CDR1 is LNHDA and CDR2 SQIVND (reference sequence). The CDR3 has 13 residues. CDR3 region: CASSSVNTGELFF. The CDR3 nucleotides read TGTGCCAGTAGTAGCGTGAACACCGGGGAGCTGTTTTTT.

The chain combines TRBV5-5 with TRBJ2-7; 7 bases line up with TRBD2. This CDR3 spans 16 amino acids. From germline, CDR1 is SGHKS and CDR2 YYEKEE (reference sequence). Trimming at V came to 1 base and at J to 1 base, leaving 8 bases not matched to a gene. The CDR3 is CASSLRGGQGSYEQYF. CDR3 coding DNA: TGTGCCAGCAGCTTGAGGGGAGGGCAGGGTTCCTACGAGCAGTACTTC.

The chain employs TRBV4-3 and TRBJ2-5; 10 bases match TRBD2. This CDR3 is built from 18 residues. The V gene end was trimmed by 0 bases and the J gene end by 5 bases; junction bases not matched to a gene: 12. Germline V gives CDR1 LGHNA, CDR2 YSLEER. The CDR3 DNA reads as TGCGCCAGCAGCCAAGATTGGACGGCTAGCGGGAGAGGCGAGACCCAGTACTTC. Its translation is CASSQDWTASGRGETQYF.

The chain recombines TRBV7-6 with TRBJ2-2; 7 nucleotides match TRBD2. V dropped 5 bases and J dropped 0; count of bases not matched to a gene: 3. The CDR3 has 15 amino acids. Per the germline V gene, CDR1 is SGHVS and CDR2 is FNYEAQ. CDR3 protein: CASSPRGANTGELFF. CDR3 sequence (DNA): TGTGCCAGCAGCCCCCGGGGGGCGAACACCGGGGAGCTGTTTTTT.

This chain connects TRBV20-1 to TRBJ2-5, with unresolved D. Trimming took 7 bases from V and 3 from J, leaving 6 bases between them. This CDR3 has 10 residues. Germline V gives CDR1 DFQATT, CDR2 SNEGSKA (reference sequence). CDR3 DNA sequence: TGCAGTGTCCCAGAAGAGACCCAGTACTTC. This sequence encodes CSVPEETQYF.

The gene calls are TRBV11-3 and TRBJ1-1; TRBD1 matches at 12 bases. V gave up 8 bases and J gave up 5 bases; unmatched junction bases: 9. Germline V gene sequence: CDR1 SGHNT, CDR2 YENEEA. This CDR3 contains 15 residues. CDR3 in DNA: TGTGCCAGCGGTACGGGACAGGGGGCAAGAACTGAAGCTTTCTTT. Residues: CASGTGQGARTEAFF.